This passage covers 18 T cell receptor beta chains from one sample sequenced in a study of cytomegalovirus exposure and HLA in healthy donors. PCR involved 60 Vbeta and 13 Jbeta primers. Sequenced by immunoSEQ multiplex PCR; TCRdb stores in-frame clones only, minus some. Of some 180,000 clones detected, 77% appear once; the ten largest clones hold roughly 3.7%. Sequencing was done on a sample of PBMCs. The receptors derive from a woman aged 60-75 years in good health and CMV-seropositive.

This clone turned up a few times. J is TRBJ2-2 and V is TRBV19, with TRBD1 matching over 10 bases. This CDR3 region has 16 residues. In germline, CDR1 is LNHDA, CDR2 SQIVND (reference sequence). J lost 6 bases, V lost 5 bases, and 9 bases had no gene match. The CDR3 spells CASSVTTGGSPGELFF. In DNA, the CDR3 is TGTGCCAGTAGTGTCACGACAGGGGGCAGTCCCGGGGAGCTGTTTTTT.

CDR3 in amino acids: CASSLGGTGDSYNSPLHF. In DNA form, the CDR3 reads TGTGCCAGCAGCTTAGGAGGGACAGGGGACTCCTATAATTCACCCCTCCACTTT. The genes are TRBV7-6 and TRBJ1-6, with 10 bases identical to TRBD1. The CDR3 has 18 residues. Germline CDR1 and CDR2: SGHVS and FNYEAQ. With 1 base clipped from V and 0 bases from J, the junction kept 3 bases outside the gene matches.

In DNA, the CDR3 is TGTGCCAGCAGCACTCGGCCCAGGGAAAGCGGGACCGAGCAGTACTTC. Its translation is CASSTRPRESGTEQYF. The V and J genes are TRBV21-1 and TRBJ2-7; TRBD2, as called in the table, went unchecked against the DNA. TRBV21-1 is annotated as a pseudogene. This CDR3 has 16 residues.

This chain uses TRBV5-1 with TRBJ2-5; TRBD1 aligns across 8 bases. The J segment lost 0 bases and the V segment lost 4 bases, leaving 11 bases of the junction unmatched. The CDR3 is 17 amino acids. Germline V gene lookup returns CDR1 SGHRS and CDR2 YFSETQ. The CDR3 region has the DNA TGCGCCAGCAGCCCGCAGGGACAGGATACCTACCAAGAGACCCAGTACTTC. Encoded protein: CASSPQGQDTYQETQYF.

This clone was counted only a few times. The chain has TRBV6-1 and TRBJ2-7, with 8 bases matching TRBD1. The V gene end was trimmed by 4 bases and the J gene end by 5 bases; junction bases not matched to a gene: 10. The CDR3 has 15 amino acids. Germline CDR1 and CDR2: MNHNS and SASEGT. CDR3 in DNA: TGTGCCAGCAGTGCGCGGGACAGGACTAACCACGAGCAGTACTTC. Translated: CASSARDRTNHEQYF.

The CDR3: CASSFFQGSETQYF. The CDR3 region has the DNA TGTGCCAGCAGCTTTTTTCAGGGATCGGAGACCCAGTACTTC. The chain joins TRBV11-2 to TRBJ2-5, with a tentative D call TRBD1 (5 bases). Trimming removed 3 bases from V and 5 bases from J, with 13 bases in between. Germline V lookup: CDR1 SGHAT, CDR2 FQNNGV. The CDR3 totals 14 residues.

The rearrangement uses TRBV9 and TRBJ1-4; no clear D gene. The germline V gene encodes CDR1 SGDLS and CDR2 YYNGEE. CDR3 length: 15 amino acids. Trimming stripped 1 base from V and 3 bases from J, with 10 bases between. The CDR3 DNA sequence: TGTGCCAGCAGCGTACACCCTAGTCCTAATGAAAAACTGTTTTTT. Translated, it gives CASSVHPSPNEKLFF.

The genes are TRBV30 and TRBJ1-1, with D maybe TRBD1 (5 bases). This CDR3 region has 16 residues. V was shortened by 0 bases and J by 0 bases, with 14 bases between the two germline ends. Germline V CDR1 and CDR2: GTSNPN, SVGIG (reference sequence). CDR3 region: CAWSVRVGVLNTEAFF. The CDR3 DNA follows: TGTGCCTGGAGTGTACGGGTAGGGGTTCTGAACACTGAAGCTTTCTTT.

The chain couples TRBV5-1 to TRBJ2-3; 7 bases are a match to TRBD1. Germline values: CDR1 SGHRS, CDR2 YFSETQ. This CDR3 is 17 amino acids long. With 0 bases clipped from V and 4 bases from J, the junction kept 11 bases outside the gene matches. The CDR3 DNA is TGCGCCAGCAGCTTGGGACAGGGATGGGTGAGAGCAGATACGCAGTATTTT. Residues: CASSLGQGWVRADTQYF.

The chain couples TRBV30 to TRBJ2-1, with TRBD2 as a possible D gene (6 bases). The CDR3 contains 13 residues. Germline V lookup: CDR1 GTSNPN, CDR2 SVGIG (reference sequence). The V and J ends lost 1 base and 5 bases respectively, with 9 bases between them. For the CDR3, the DNA is TGTGCCTGGAGTGGACTAGGGGACAATGAGCAGTTCTTC. It encodes CAWSGLGDNEQFF.

This clone occurred a few times. The chain uses TRBV18 and TRBJ2-5; a weak D match, TRBD1 (5 bases). This CDR3 has 17 residues. Trimming took off 5 bases at V and 2 bases at J, with 21 bases between the two ends. In germline, CDR1 is KGHSH, CDR2 LQKENI. CDR3 bases: TGTGCCAGCTCATCAAACCCCCAGGGTGGTCGGCAAGAGACCCAGTACTTC. Its protein product is CASSSNPQGGRQETQYF.

The CDR3 here is CASSRDRVLKPFF. CDR3 coding DNA: TGTGCCAGCAGTCGCGACAGGGTTTTAAAACCTTTCTTT. This sequence joins TRBV28 and TRBJ1-1; 7 nucleotides line up with TRBD1. Per germline, CDR1 MDHEN and CDR2 SYDVKM. This CDR3 is built from 13 residues. V shed 5 bases, J shed 12 bases, and the junction held 12 bases outside the gene matches.

The J gene is TRBJ2-5, the V gene TRBV5-1; TRBD2 aligns across 9 bases. The J call may be in error: the DNA end matches TRBJ2-7 better. Per germline, CDR1 SGHRS and CDR2 YFSETQ. The CDR3 consists of 15 residues. The CDR3 region has the DNA TGCGCCAGCCACCGTAAAGCGGGGGGTAGCGACGAGCAGTACTTC. Protein sequence: CASHRKAGGSDEQYF.

V usage is TRBV7-9 and J usage is TRBJ2-7; D is possibly TRBD2 (7 bases). The CDR3 totals 14 residues. CDR1 SEHNR and CDR2 FQNEAQ come from the germline V gene (reference sequence). V lost 8 bases and J 6 bases, leaving 20 bases between the germline ends. The CDR3 reads CASCSSGGRCEQYF. The CDR3 coding sequence is TGTGCCAGCTGCTCATCCGGGGGGCGCTGCGAGCAGTACTTC. Supplemented by reference TRBV7-9 and TRBJ2-7, the full variable domain reads DTGVSQNPRHKITKRGQNVTFRCDPISEHNRLYWYRQTLGQGPEFLTYFQNEAQLEKSRLLSDRFSAERPKGSFSTLEIQRTEQGDSAMYLCASCSSGGRCEQYFGPGTRLTVT.

The V and J genes are TRBV7-8 and TRBJ1-1; 12 nucleotides align to TRBD1. V shed 6 bases and J 10 bases; nucleotides not matched to a gene: 12. Germline assignment: CDR1 SGHVS and CDR2 FQNEAQ. This CDR3 is built from 15 residues. CDR3 sequence reads: CASSSGQGAPRGAFF. Here the CDR3 DNA reads TGTGCCAGCAGTTCGGGACAGGGGGCTCCCCGGGGAGCTTTCTTT. The variable domain in full, with the rest retrieved from reference TRBV7-8 and TRBJ1-1, is GAGVSQSPRYKVAKRGQDVALRCDPISGHVSLFWYQQALGQGPEFLTYFQNEAQLDKSGLPSDRFFAERPEGSVSTLKIQRTQQEDSAVYLCASSSGQGAPRGAFFGQGTRLTVV.

The genes are TRBV5-1 and TRBJ2-1, with 7 bases lining up with TRBD2. CDR3 size: 16 residues. The germline V gene has CDR1 SGHRS and CDR2 YFSETQ. The J segment lost 4 bases and the V segment lost 0 bases, leaving 7 bases of the junction unmatched. CDR3 nucleotides: TGCGCCAGCAGCTTGGCCGGGGGGACTATATACAATGAGCAGTTCTTC. Translation gives CASSLAGGTIYNEQFF. The full variable domain, with the rest looked up from reference TRBV5-1 and TRBJ2-1, is KAGVTQTPRYLIKTRGQQVTLSCSPISGHRSVSWYQQTPGQGLQFLFEYFSETQRNKGNFPGRFSGRQFSNSRSEMNVSTLELGDSALYLCASSLAGGTIYNEQFFGPGTRLTVL.

The chain has TRBV11-2 and TRBJ2-1; a possible D gene is TRBD2 (5 bases). Trimming removed 0 bases from V and 6 bases from J, with 18 bases in between. There are 17 residues in the CDR3. CDR1 is SGHAT and CDR2 is FQNNGV in the germline V gene. In nucleotides, the CDR3 is TGTGCCAGCAGCTTAGAATTTCGGGAAAGGCCTCTCAATGAGCAGTTCTTC. Protein sequence: CASSLEFRERPLNEQFF. The full variable domain, rest sourced from reference TRBV11-2 and TRBJ2-1, is EAGVAQSPRYKIIEKRQSVAFWCNPISGHATLYWYQQILGQGPKLLIQFQNNGVVDDSQLPKDRFSAERLKGVDSTLKIQPAKLEDSAVYLCASSLEFRERPLNEQFFGPGTRLTVL.

This clone was seen a handful of times. The genes are TRBV30 and TRBJ2-5, with D possibly matching TRBD1 (5 bases). Germline CDR1 reads GTSNPN; CDR2 reads SVGIG (reference sequence). V was clipped by 5 bases and J by 2 bases, with 12 bases between them. CDR3 size: 13 residues. CDR3 sequence: CAWGWNRQETQYF. The CDR3 bases are TGTGCCTGGGGTTGGAACAGGCAAGAGACCCAGTACTTC.